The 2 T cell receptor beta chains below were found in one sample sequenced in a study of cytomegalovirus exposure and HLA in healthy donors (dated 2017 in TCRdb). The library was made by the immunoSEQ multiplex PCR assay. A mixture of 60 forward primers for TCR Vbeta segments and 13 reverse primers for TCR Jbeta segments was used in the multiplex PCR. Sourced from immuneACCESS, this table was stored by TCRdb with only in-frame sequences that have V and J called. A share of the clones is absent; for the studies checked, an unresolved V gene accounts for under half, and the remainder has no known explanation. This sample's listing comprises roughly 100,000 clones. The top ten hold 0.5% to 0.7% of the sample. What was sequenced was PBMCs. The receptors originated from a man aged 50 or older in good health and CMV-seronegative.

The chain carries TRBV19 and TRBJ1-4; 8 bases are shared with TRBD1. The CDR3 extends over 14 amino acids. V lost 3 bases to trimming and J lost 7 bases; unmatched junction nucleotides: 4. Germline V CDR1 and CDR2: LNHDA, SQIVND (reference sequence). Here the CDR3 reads CASSISGGGEKLFF. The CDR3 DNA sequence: TGTGCCAGTAGTATCTCAGGGGGCGGTGAAAAACTGTTTTTT.

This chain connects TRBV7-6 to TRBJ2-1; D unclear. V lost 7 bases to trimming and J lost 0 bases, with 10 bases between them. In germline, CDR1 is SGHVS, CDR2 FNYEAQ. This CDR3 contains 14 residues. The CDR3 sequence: CASTGLSSYNEQFF. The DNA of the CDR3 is TGTGCCAGCACAGGCCTCAGCTCCTACAATGAGCAGTTCTTC.